This T cell receptor beta chain is from a study of CD8+ T cells in alopecia areata. Study findings and constraints: Researchers reported that TCR sharing among patients proved less clear than in mice, possibly HLA-linked.

Germline V lookup: CDR1 GTSNPN, CDR2 SVGIG (reference sequence). The CDR3 covers 13 residues. V dropped 1 base and J dropped 7 bases, with 11 bases sitting between them. Both peripheral blood and punch biopsies of lesional scalp skin were obtained from patients who had alopecia areata. Investigators sorted PBMCs to obtain both CD4+ and CD8+ T cells. Following extraction, RNA underwent reverse transcription to cDNA, which served as the sequencing template. Clones were sequenced by immunoSEQ multiplex PCR, and TCRdb holds only the in-frame ones, with some missing. Of roughly 250,000 clones listed, about two thirds are singletons. A word on this clone: The antigen remains unidentified.

V and J are TRBV30 and TRBJ1-5; D is uncertain. Sequencing used CD4+ T cells sorted from blood, obtained at week 0. This receptor was taken from a human donor with alopecia areata. The CDR3 nucleotides are TGTGCCTGGAGTGCGAGGGAGAGCCAGCCCCAGCATTTT. This encodes CAWSARESQPQHF.